These 19 T cell receptor beta chains came from one sample sequenced in a study of T-cell memory formation after mild COVID-19. TCRdb recomputed calls from the 5' RACE reads with MiXCR, one row per CDR3 protein. The sample lists 150,000 to 200,000 distinct CDR3 sequences; roughly 10% were seen once. The specimen was PBMCs or a T cell subset sorted from them (not recorded which). The receptor source for this set is a man between 18 and 29 years old who had mild COVID-19 (a few samples of this study predate the infection). Cell type and time point are not known.

Details on this clonotype: Its ends do not fully match the called genes, so a read error is possible. J is TRBJ2-2 and V is TRBV7-9; D remains ambiguous. The CDR3 length is 13 residues. CDR1 SEHNR and CDR2 FQNEAQ come from the germline V gene (reference sequence). CDR3 amino acids: CASRIQNTGELFF. The DNA for the CDR3 is TGTGCCAGCAGAATACAGAACACAGGGGAGCTGTTTTTT. Combining the CDR3 with reference TRBV7-9 and TRBJ2-2 gives the whole variable domain DTGVSQNPRHKITKRGQNVTFRCDPISEHNRLYWYRQTLGQGPEFLTYFQNEAQLEKSRLLSDRFSAERPKGSFSTLEIQRTEQGDSAMYLCASRIQNTGELFFGEGSRLTVL.

The chain has TRBV2 and TRBJ1-1; D is uncertain. The CDR3 loop spans 15 amino acids. Per the germline V gene, CDR1 is SNHLY and CDR2 is FYNNEI. Between the trimmed V and J ends, which lost 3 bases and 0 bases, there was a span of 11 bases. The CDR3 nucleotides are TGTGCCAGCAGTGATCTCTGGCCGATGAACACTGAAGCTTTCTTT. Protein: CASSDLWPMNTEAFF.

The rearrangement uses TRBV10-3 and TRBJ2-7, with D perhaps TRBD1 or TRBD2 (6 bases each). Germline V CDR1 and CDR2: ENHRY, SYGVKD. The length of the CDR3 is 12 residues. V dropped 4 bases and J dropped 12 bases, with 16 bases sitting between them. DNA for the CDR3: TGTGCCATCAGTGCTGGGGGGCCCATATCGTACTTC. It yields the protein CAISAGGPISYF.

This clonotype was seen a few times. This chain links TRBV7-2 with TRBJ1-1; a weak D match, TRBD1 (6 bases). The CDR3 runs 15 residues. V lost 2 bases, J lost 4 bases, and 14 bases lay in between. Germline CDR1 and CDR2: SGHTA and FQGNSA. The CDR3 sequence: CASSLYRGPSTEAFF. CDR3 DNA sequence: TGTGCCAGCAGCTTATATCGGGGGCCGTCCACTGAAGCTTTCTTT. Combining the CDR3 with reference TRBV7-2 and TRBJ1-1 gives the whole variable domain GAGVSQSPSNKVTEKGKDVELRCDPISGHTALYWYRQSLGQGLEFLIYFQGNSAPDKSGLPSDRFSAERTGGSVSTLTIQRTQQEDSAVYLCASSLYRGPSTEAFFGQGTRLTVV.

This clonotype turned up a few times. The rearrangement links TRBV5-1 to TRBJ1-6, with 7 bases that match TRBD1. The CDR3 is 17 residues long. J gave up 1 base and V 4 bases, and 8 bases lay outside the gene matches. CDR1 SGHRS and CDR2 YFSETQ come from the germline V gene. The CDR3 reads CASSKQGGGSYNSPLHF. CDR3 in DNA: TGCGCCAGCAGCAAGCAGGGGGGTGGTTCCTATAATTCACCCCTCCACTTT.

The chain is built from TRBV19 and TRBJ1-2; 8 nucleotides agree with TRBD1. CDR1 is LNHDA, CDR2 SQIVND, per germline (reference sequence). The V and J ends lost 5 bases and 4 bases, in that order; junction bases with no gene match: 12. This CDR3 is built from 16 residues. This CDR3 is CASSAETGGSRYGYTF. CDR3 coding DNA: TGTGCCAGTAGTGCCGAAACAGGGGGAAGCCGCTATGGCTACACCTTC.

The J gene is TRBJ1-5, the V gene TRBV6-2 or TRBV6-3; D gene uncertain. There are 13 residues in the CDR3. Trimming pared 8 bases from V and 2 bases from J, leaving 10 bases between. Germline assignment: CDR1 MNHEY and CDR2 SVGEGT. In DNA, the CDR3 is TGTGCCAGCGTCCGGTTCGGCAATCAGCCCCAGCATTTT. Amino acid sequence: CASVRFGNQPQHF.

This clonotype was counted a few times. J is TRBJ1-1 and V is TRBV7-9; 8 bases map to TRBD1. The CDR3 spans 14 residues. CDR1 is SEHNR, CDR2 FQNEAQ, per germline (reference sequence). Unmatched junction bases numbered 7, after V lost 0 bases and J lost 10 bases. The DNA for the CDR3 is TGTGCCAGCAGCTTAGCGCTTACAGGGGGTAGAGCTTTCTTT. Its translation is CASSLALTGGRAFF.

This clonotype was detected a few times. The rearrangement links TRBV12-3 or TRBV12-4 to TRBJ2-2; 9 bases are a match to TRBD1. This CDR3 spans 14 amino acids. V trimming: 5 bases; J trimming: 7 bases; junction bases outside the gene matches: 5. CDR3 DNA sequence: TGTGCCAGCAGTCCGGGACAGGGCATCGGGGAGCTGTTTTTT. Its protein is CASSPGQGIGELFF.

The chain uses TRBV5-3 and TRBJ1-5; 11 nucleotides line up with TRBD1. TRBV5-3 has ORF status, its function being uncertain. This CDR3 region has 15 residues. V trimming: 1 base; J trimming: 6 bases; junction bases outside the gene matches: 3. CDR3 in amino acids: CARSLWTGGVQPQHF. CDR3 coding DNA: TGTGCCAGAAGCTTGTGGACAGGGGGCGTTCAGCCCCAGCATTTT.

This clonotype was seen a few times. The V gene is TRBV20-1, the J gene TRBJ1-1; D perhaps matches TRBD1 (5 bases). Germline assignment: CDR1 DFQATT and CDR2 SNEGSKA (reference sequence). This CDR3 spans 17 amino acids. V was clipped by 0 bases and J by 0 bases, with 17 bases between them. The CDR3 bases are TGCAGTGCTAGAGATACCCCCCACAGGATTATGAACACTGAAGCTTTCTTT. Its translation: CSARDTPHRIMNTEAFF.

This clonotype was picked up a small number of times. The chain recombines TRBV7-3 with TRBJ2-2; 8 bases line up with TRBD1. The CDR3 has 15 amino acids. V shed 4 bases, J shed 6 bases, and the junction held 7 bases outside the gene matches. Germline V gene lookup returns CDR1 SGHTA and CDR2 FQGTGA. The CDR3 spells CASSSSLTGAGELFF. CDR3 DNA: TGTGCCAGCAGCTCATCCTTGACAGGGGCCGGGGAGCTGTTTTTT.

This clonotype was observed at least ten times. V is TRBV20-1 and J is TRBJ2-6; possibly TRBD1 or TRBD2 for D (5 bases each). This CDR3 comprises 16 residues. V lost 1 base, J lost 2 bases, and 12 bases lay in between. Germline assignment: CDR1 DFQATT and CDR2 SNEGSKA (reference sequence). The CDR3 loop reads CSARVQGAPGANVLTF. In DNA, the CDR3 is TGCAGTGCTAGAGTTCAGGGAGCCCCTGGGGCCAACGTCCTGACTTTC.

This sequence joins TRBV5-1 and TRBJ1-4, with D possibly being TRBD1 (5 bases). CDR1 and CDR2 from the germline V gene are SGHRS and YFSETQ. The CDR3 contains 15 residues. Trimming cost V 1 base and J 2 bases, with 9 bases left between them. CDR3 nucleotide sequence: TGCGCCAGCAGCTTGACGGGGGTGACTAATGAAAAACTGTTTTTT. This gives the protein CASSLTGVTNEKLFF.

This clonotype appeared a few times. The V and J genes are TRBV12-3 or TRBV12-4 and TRBJ2-1; perhaps TRBD1 as D (6 bases). This CDR3 spans 13 amino acids. Trimming took 11 bases from V and 10 from J, leaving 21 bases between them. In nucleotides, the CDR3 is TGTGCCGACTCCCCTCAGGGGTTTGTAGAGCAGTTCTTC. Amino acid sequence: CADSPQGFVEQFF.

V and J are TRBV24-1 and TRBJ2-5, with D tentatively TRBD1 (6 bases). The CDR3 contains 13 residues. V gave up 7 bases and J gave up 5 bases, with 13 bases separating them. CDR1 is KGHDR, CDR2 SFDVKD, per germline. This chain's CDR3 is CATSPQGSETQYF. DNA for the CDR3: TGTGCCACCAGCCCACAGGGTTCCGAGACCCAGTACTTC.

This clonotype was seen only a few times. The chain has TRBV25-1 and TRBJ2-3; D is uncertain. The germline V gene encodes CDR1 MGHDK and CDR2 SYGVNS. The V gene lost 3 bases and the J gene lost 4 bases, with 11 bases spanning the gap. The CDR3 is 14 amino acids. CDR3: CASSDPGGPDTQYF. The CDR3 nucleotides read TGTGCCAGCAGTGACCCTGGCGGTCCAGATACGCAGTATTTT.

The sample holds many counts of this clonotype. The chain has TRBV4-2 and TRBJ2-1, with 11 bases that match TRBD2. This CDR3 contains 16 residues. V was clipped by 5 bases and J by 4 bases; unmatched bases: 7. Germline V lookup: CDR1 LGHNA, CDR2 YNFKEQ. In DNA, the CDR3 is TGTGCCAGCAGCGACCCGGGACTAGCGGTGTACAATGAGCAGTTCTTC. This sequence encodes CASSDPGLAVYNEQFF.

In its sample, this clonotype was seen a few times. The rearrangement joins TRBV7-9 to TRBJ1-1; D gene uncertain. V was cut by 4 bases and J by 8 bases, with 29 bases left in between. The CDR3 covers 18 residues. In germline, CDR1 is SEHNR, CDR2 FQNEAQ (reference sequence). The CDR3 DNA sequence: TGTGCCAGCAGCTACCGGCCGCCCCAAAGTAAAAGGACGGGAGAAGCTTTCTTT. It encodes CASSYRPPQSKRTGEAFF.